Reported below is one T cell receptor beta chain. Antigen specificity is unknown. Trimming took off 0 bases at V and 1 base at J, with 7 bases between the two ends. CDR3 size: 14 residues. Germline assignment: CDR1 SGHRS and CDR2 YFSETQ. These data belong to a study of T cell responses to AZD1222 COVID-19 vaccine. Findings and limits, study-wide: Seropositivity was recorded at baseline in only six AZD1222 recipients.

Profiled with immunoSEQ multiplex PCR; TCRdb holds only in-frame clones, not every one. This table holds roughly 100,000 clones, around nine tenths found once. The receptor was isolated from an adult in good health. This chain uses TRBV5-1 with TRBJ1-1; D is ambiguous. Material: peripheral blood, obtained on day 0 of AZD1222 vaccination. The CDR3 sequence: CASSLEWGNTEAFF. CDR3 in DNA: TGCGCCAGCAGCTTGGAGTGGGGGAACACTGAAGCTTTCTTT.